The sequence of this T cell receptor (beta chain) was determined in a study of T cells in Graves' hyperthyroidism and ophthalmopathy. It was RNA transcripts that yielded the amplified TCR beta CDR3 regions. In the first-round RT-PCR of the TCR CDR3, the HTBI primer set was used. In TCRdb, the multiplex PCR reads were re-called with MiXCR into one record per CDR3 protein. The sample holds a few hundred thousand distinct CDR3 sequences; 17% are singletons and the top ten take approximately 16%. CDR3 length equals 17 residues. Germline CDR1 and CDR2: DFQATT and SNEGSKA (reference sequence). Trimming removed 1 base from V and 0 bases from J, with 18 bases in between. The cohort's ophthalmopathy patients, a group with duration under 3 months, had a Clinical Activity Score of at least 3 and a NOSPECS grade of at least 4.

Sequenced input: blood. This chain connects TRBV20-1 to TRBJ1-1; no reliable D call. The receptor was derived from a woman younger than 35 with Graves' ophthalmopathy. The DNA for the CDR3 is TGCAGTGCTAGAGGAGGTCTGGGGAGGATCTTGAACACTGAAGCTTTCTTT. This codes for CSARGGLGRILNTEAFF.